Sequencing of this T cell receptor (beta chain) was carried out in a study of blood T cell repertoires in COVID-19. Across the whole study: COVID-19 samples from acute and convalescent phases originated in the United States, Italy and Spain. PBMCs, B-cell-depleted T cells, or T cells were the source of the cDNA or gDNA that made up the material.

The CDR3 loop spans 15 amino acids. Unmatched junction bases numbered 7, after V lost 5 bases and J lost 6 bases. Germline V lookup: CDR1 SGHVS, CDR2 FNYEAQ. Study processing details: By means of reference gene primer amplification, nucleated cell counts were estimated. TCRdb's copy holds only in-frame clones and misses some; the assay was immunoSEQ multiplex PCR. That table furnishes V, J and clone size, whereas the DNA furnished D and trimming. The table records around 300,000 clones, roughly 84% of them present only once. Sequenced input: peripheral blood. This rearrangement joins TRBV7-6 to TRBJ1-4, with 9 positions matching TRBD1. This receptor was identified in a man over 45 with active or convalescent COVID-19. The CDR3, as DNA: TGTGCCAGCAGCGAACCGGGACAGGGAGATGAAAAACTGTTTTTT. Encoded protein: CASSEPGQGDEKLFF.